The rows below give T cell receptor beta chains drawn from one sample of a study of T cells in Graves' hyperthyroidism and ophthalmopathy. Using its own MiXCR run on the multiplex PCR reads, TCRdb lists one record per CDR3 protein. This table has about 350,000 distinct CDR3 sequences, less than 20% appearing once. The sequencing sample was made of blood. The source of these receptors is a woman between 40 and 55 years old with Graves' ophthalmopathy. Both conserved end residues are part of each CDR3. Fields, in order: clone size, V gene, D gene, J gene, CDR3 DNA, CDR3 protein. The D gene is left open where the match is weak. Clone size is stated in some rows and not others, as once, few, many or a class when expanded.

many	TRBV30	.	TRBJ1-1	TGTGCCTGGACGGGGGGGAGGTTTGGTGAAGCTTTCTTT	CAWTGGRFGEAFF
many	TRBV5-1	TRBD1	TRBJ2-7	TGCGCCAGCAGAGGTGTGGAACGGCAGGGGGCTTACGAGCAGTACTTC	CASRGVERQGAYEQYF
.	TRBV20-1	TRBD2	TRBJ2-7	TGCAGTGTTTGGACAGTCCCGTTGAGGGGGCTAGCGGGAGCGATCTCCTACGAGCAGTACTTC	CSVWTVPLRGLAGAISYEQYF
many	TRBV12-3/TRBV12-4	.	TRBJ1-1	TGTGCCAGCAGTTTTATCGGGAACACTGAAGCTTTCTTT	CASSFIGNTEAFF
many	TRBV28	.	TRBJ1-5	TGTGCCAGCCAGTTTGGTCGGTGGGTAGGGTCGCAGCCCCAGCATTTT	CASQFGRWVGSQPQHF
many	TRBV6-5	TRBD2	TRBJ2-4	TGTGCCAGCAGTACCTCGTGGGAGGGAGGGGACATTCAGTACTTC	CASSTSWEGGDIQYF
many	TRBV11-2	.	TRBJ1-1	TGTGCCAGCAAAGTCGTGGCGGGGGGTGAAGCTTTCTTT	CASKVVAGGEAFF
many	TRBV18	TRBD1	TRBJ1-5	TGTGCCAGCTCGACCAGGGGGGGCAATCAGCCCCAGCATTTT	CASSTRGGNQPQHF
many	TRBV19	.	TRBJ1-1	TGTGCCAGTAGTATACTGATAGAAGCTTTCTTT	CASSILIEAFF
few	TRBV12-5	.	TRBJ1-1	TGTGCTAGTGGTCCCGGCTCTCGGGAGAACACTGAAGCTTTCTTT	CASGPGSRENTEAFF
many	TRBV29-1	.	TRBJ2-7	TGCAGCGTGGGGGCCTACGAGCAGTACTTC	CSVGAYEQYF
many	TRBV20-1	.	TRBJ1-2	TGCAGTGCAGGGGTACCAGGGGACCGAGTTTATGGCTACACCTTC	CSAGVPGDRVYGYTF
.	TRBV28	.	TRBJ1-5	TGTGCCAGCATAACACAGGGAGGCAATCAGCCCCAGCATTTT	CASITQGGNQPQHF
many	TRBV11-2	TRBD1	TRBJ1-5	TGTGCCAGCAGCTTAGGCAGGGGGCTAAATCAGCCCCAGCATTTT	CASSLGRGLNQPQHF
many	TRBV6-1	.	TRBJ2-7	TGTGCCAGCAGTCTAGCCTTATCTTCCTACGAGCAGTACTTC	CASSLALSSYEQYF
many	TRBV7-9	.	TRBJ2-1	TGTGCCAGCAGCGTTTTTGCCGGAGGGGGGTCTGAGCAGTTCTTC	CASSVFAGGGSEQFF
few	TRBV20-1	.	TRBJ2-7	TGCAGTGCTAGTCCCGCTCAAGGCGTATCCTACGAGCAGTACTTC	CSASPAQGVSYEQYF
many	TRBV6-2/TRBV6-3	.	TRBJ1-5	TGTGCCAGCAGAAACAACGCAGGGAGGGATCAGCCCCAGCATTTT	CASRNNAGRDQPQHF
few	TRBV4-1	.	TRBJ2-7	TGCGCCAGCAGCCAAGGTCTAGTTTACGAGCAGTACTTC	CASSQGLVYEQYF
many	TRBV7-9	.	TRBJ2-7	TGTGCCAGCAGCTTTGATAACGAGCAGTACTTC	CASSFDNEQYF
many	TRBV27	.	TRBJ2-5	TGTGCCAGCAGGCCCTTGGGTAAAGAGACCCAGTACTTC	CASRPLGKETQYF
many	TRBV6-5	.	TRBJ1-1	TGTGCCAGCAGTTACTCGAGACTGGGTACCCTAAACACTGAAGCTTTCTTT	CASSYSRLGTLNTEAFF
many	TRBV6-1	.	TRBJ1-5	TGTGCCAGCAGAACCACCCCCGGGAATCAGCCTCAGCATTTT	CASRTTPGNQPQHF
many	TRBV20-1	.	TRBJ1-1	TGCAGTGCTAAGGCAGATAAGATGAACACTGAAGCTTTCTTT	CSAKADKMNTEAFF
many	TRBV24-1	TRBD2	TRBJ2-5	TGTGCCACCAGTGATCCGACTAGCGGGAGCTTTGGGGAAGAGACCCAGTACTTC	CATSDPTSGSFGEETQYF
.	TRBV3-1	.	TRBJ1-1	TGTGCCAGCAGCCAAACCCCCCCAGGGGTCGGCACTGAAGCTTTCTTT	CASSQTPPGVGTEAFF
once	TRBV6-1	TRBD2	TRBJ2-7	TGTGCCAGCACGACCTGGACTAGCCCCTCCTACGAGCAGTACTTC	CASTTWTSPSYEQYF
.	TRBV12-3/TRBV12-4	.	TRBJ2-5	TGTGCCAGCAGTTTAGCGCGGGGGACCCAGTACTTC	CASSLARGTQYF
many	TRBV10-3	TRBD1	TRBJ1-1	TGTGCCATCAGTGAGTTACAGGGGGCGAGGGGCGCTGAAGCTTTCTTT	CAISELQGARGAEAFF
once	TRBV24-1	.	TRBJ1-2	TGTGCCACCTTCCGTCAGAACTATGGCTACAACTTC	CATFRQNYGYNF
.	TRBV6-2/TRBV6-3	TRBD1	TRBJ1-2	TGTGCCAGCAGGCGTCGTCCGGGACAGGGCAATGGCTACACCTTC	CASRRRPGQGNGYTF
.	TRBV7-2	TRBD2	TRBJ2-5	TGTGCCAGCAGCTTCCCGTGGGGGGGGGTAGAGACCCAGTACTTC	CASSFPWGGVETQYF
.	TRBV19	.	TRBJ1-1	TGTGCCAGTAGTATAGAGGACTCGAACACTGAAGCTTTCTTT	CASSIEDSNTEAFF
many	TRBV11-2	.	TRBJ2-2	TGTGCCAGCAGCCCATATAGAACCGGGACGGAGAACACCGGGGAGCTGTTTTTT	CASSPYRTGTENTGELFF
many	TRBV11-2	.	TRBJ1-5	TGTGCCAGCAGCTTAGAAGGAGTTAGCAATCAGCCCCAGCATTTT	CASSLEGVSNQPQHF
many	TRBV4-3	.	TRBJ1-2	TGCGCCAGCAGCCAAGAGGCTGGGGTGCTAGGCGGCTACACCTTC	CASSQEAGVLGGYTF
many	TRBV20-1	TRBD2	TRBJ2-7	TGCAGTGCTAGAGATCTGGGATCGGGTGGACTAGCGGATTGGACCTACGAGCAGTACTTC	CSARDLGSGGLADWTYEQYF
many	TRBV7-2	.	TRBJ2-7	TGTGCCAGCAGCTTAGAACGGGGCTCCTACGAGCAGTACTTC	CASSLERGSYEQYF
.	TRBV7-9	TRBD2	TRBJ2-5	TGCGCCAGCAGCCAAGATGGGGGACTAGCGGAGACCCAGTACTTC	CASSQDGGLAETQYF
.	TRBV19	TRBD1	TRBJ2-7	TGTGCCAGTAGTATCCTCGCGACAGGGGGGGCCTACGAGCAGTACTTC	CASSILATGGAYEQYF
many	TRBV10-1	TRBD2	TRBJ2-5	TGCGCCAGCAGTGATCCGGGTCTAGCGGGGATGTTCTTGGAGACCCAGTACTTC	CASSDPGLAGMFLETQYF
few	TRBV4-3	.	TRBJ2-2	TGCGCCAGCAGCCAGTTAGTGGAGGGGGAGCTGTTTTTT	CASSQLVEGELFF
.	TRBV7-9	.	TRBJ2-7	TGTGCCAGCAGCTCGTGGACAGACTACGAGCAGTACTTC	CASSSWTDYEQYF
few	TRBV20-1	.	TRBJ1-2	TGCAGTGCAGAGATCCGGGACTATGGCTACACCTTC	CSAEIRDYGYTF
many	TRBV20-1	TRBD1	TRBJ2-7	TGCAGTGGTACCGGGACAGGGGGATACGAGCAGTACTTC	CSGTGTGGYEQYF
many	TRBV28	.	TRBJ1-2	TGTGCCAGCAGACCGGGACCTCCCCATGGCTACACCTTC	CASRPGPPHGYTF
many	TRBV9	.	TRBJ2-7	TGTGCCAGCAGCCCTCATGGCTTCTCCTACGAGCAGTACTTC	CASSPHGFSYEQYF
many	TRBV5-5	TRBD1	TRBJ2-4	TGTGCCAGCAGCTTGCTCGGGGCAGGGGGAAACATTCAGTACTTC	CASSLLGAGGNIQYF
.	TRBV24-1	.	TRBJ1-1	TGTGCCACCAGTGATTGGAGAGGTGAAGCTTTCTTT	CATSDWRGEAFF
many	TRBV20-1	.	TRBJ2-7	TGCAAAGCGTTCACCACCTACGAGCAGTACTTC	CKAFTTYEQYF
many	TRBV2	.	TRBJ1-1	TGTGCCAGCAGTCCCGGGGATTCCGAGTACACTGAAGCTTTCTTT	CASSPGDSEYTEAFF
.	TRBV11-2	TRBD1	TRBJ2-2	TGTGCCAGCAGCCGCCGACAGGGATGGAACACCGGGGAGCTGTTTTTT	CASSRRQGWNTGELFF
.	TRBV12-3/TRBV12-4	.	TRBJ2-7	TGTGCCAGCACAGCCGGGACTTCCACCTACGAGCAGTACTTC	CASTAGTSTYEQYF
many	TRBV27	TRBD1	TRBJ2-7	TGTGCCAGCAGTTTCTCCCGGGACAGCTCCTACGAGCAGTACTTC	CASSFSRDSSYEQYF
many	TRBV18	.	TRBJ1-1	TGTGCCAGCTCACCCGCCGAGGTCACTGAAGCTTTCTTT	CASSPAEVTEAFF